The 26 T cell receptor beta chains in this list originate from one sample, sequenced in a study of T cells in Graves' hyperthyroidism and ophthalmopathy. What was amplified from RNA transcripts were TCR beta CDR3 regions. A first-round RT-PCR of the TCR CDR3 used the HTBI primer set. TCRdb reanalysed the multiplex PCR reads using MiXCR and keeps one entry per CDR3 protein. The data hold 600,000 to 800,000 distinct CDR3 sequences, with 30% to 40% observed a single time. The specimen was blood. The receptors stem from a woman in her thirties or forties with Graves' hyperthyroidism.

This clonotype was counted ten times or more. The V call is TRBV5-1, the J call TRBJ1-4, with D maybe TRBD1 (5 bases). The V end lost 6 bases, the J end lost 5 bases, and 11 bases lay between the germline ends. Germline V lookup: CDR1 SGHRS, CDR2 YFSETQ. The CDR3 length is 13 residues. CDR3 in DNA: TGCGCCAGCACCATCGGGGGAAATGAAAAACTGTTTTTT. It specifies CASTIGGNEKLFF. Supplemented by reference TRBV5-1 and TRBJ1-4, the full variable domain reads KAGVTQTPRYLIKTRGQQVTLSCSPISGHRSVSWYQQTPGQGLQFLFEYFSETQRNKGNFPGRFSGRQFSNSRSEMNVSTLELGDSALYLCASTIGGNEKLFFGSGTQLSVL.

This clonotype was seen once. The chain has TRBV5-6 and TRBJ1-1; a possible D gene is TRBD1 (6 bases). The CDR3 length is 17 residues. From germline, CDR1 is SGHDT and CDR2 YYEEEE. Trimming stripped 2 bases from V and 3 bases from J, with 20 bases between. The CDR3, as DNA: TGTGCCAGCAGCTTACGTGGACAGCTAAACAAACACACTGAAGCTTTCTTT. Protein: CASSLRGQLNKHTEAFF.

The chain joins TRBV7-9 to TRBJ1-1, with D possibly TRBD1 on 5 matching bases. CDR1 and CDR2 from the germline V gene are SEHNR and FQNEAQ (reference sequence). This CDR3 contains 14 residues. V lost 5 bases and J lost 7, with 17 bases in between. The chain's CDR3 is CASSLYDMRGEAFF. The CDR3 DNA is TGTGCCAGCAGCCTCTATGACATGAGGGGTGAAGCTTTCTTT.

The V and J genes are TRBV7-9 and TRBJ2-2; D gene ambiguous. V was shortened by 3 bases and J by 7 bases, with 15 bases between the two germline ends. The CDR3 is made up of 15 amino acids. Germline V gene lookup returns CDR1 SEHNR and CDR2 FQNEAQ (reference sequence). The CDR3 nucleotides are TGTGCCAGCAGCTTTGGACGGCGCCGGCGCGGGGAGCTGTTTTTT. Its translation: CASSFGRRRRGELFF.

The rearrangement joins TRBV10-3 to TRBJ2-5, with TRBD1 as a possible D gene (6 bases). V was shortened by 6 bases and J by 9 bases, with 17 bases between the two germline ends. The CDR3 consists of 13 residues. CDR1 ENHRY and CDR2 SYGVKD come from the germline V gene. The CDR3 loop is CAISPDRNQPQYF. The CDR3 nucleotides are TGTGCCATCAGCCCCGACAGGAATCAGCCCCAGTACTTC.

The table lists this clonotype with a few counts. CDR3 sequence (DNA): TGTGCCTGGAGTTCGAGCGGGGCCGAGACCCAGTACTTC. Translating gives CAWSSSGAETQYF. This sequence joins TRBV30 and TRBJ2-5, with 7 bases matching TRBD2. Germline-derived CDR1 and CDR2 are GTSNPN and SVGIG (reference sequence). CDR3 size: 13 residues. V shed 2 bases and J 5 bases; nucleotides not matched to a gene: 5.

The genes are TRBV20-1 and TRBJ2-7; 11 positions match TRBD2. The end of the DNA fits TRBJ2-5 better, so the J call may be wrong. This CDR3 has 15 residues. The germline V gene encodes CDR1 DFQATT and CDR2 SNEGSKA (reference sequence). CDR3 nucleotide sequence: TGCAGTGCTAGCCCCAGACTAGCGGGGAAAGAGACCCAGTACTTC. Its translation is CSASPRLAGKETQYF.

V and J are TRBV6-5 and TRBJ1-1; D gene unclear. This CDR3 is built from 16 residues. Per germline, CDR1 MNHEY and CDR2 SVGAGI. V was pared by 2 bases and J by 0 bases, with 13 bases between. The CDR3 region is CASSYIPDPMNTEAFF. The CDR3 coding sequence is TGTGCCAGCAGTTACATCCCAGACCCCATGAACACTGAAGCTTTCTTT.

In its sample, this clonotype was seen a few times. The rearrangement uses TRBV4-3 and TRBJ2-7; D may be TRBD1 or TRBD2 (5 bases each). CDR1 and CDR2 (germline): LGHNA, YSLEER. The CDR3 is 14 residues long. Trimming removed 1 base at V and 5 bases at J, with 12 bases between. The CDR3 DNA follows: TGCGCCAGCAGCCAAGGGGACGTCGCAGACGAGCAGTACTTC. It specifies CASSQGDVADEQYF.

In the case of this clonotype: A junction end diverges from the germline sequence, so it may reflect a read error. The rearrangement uses TRBV10-3 and TRBJ2-5; 9 nucleotides line up with TRBD2. This CDR3 contains 15 residues. The germline V gene encodes CDR1 ENHRY and CDR2 SYGVKD. The CDR3 DNA reads as TGTGCCAGCAGTTACTCTACTAGCGGGCCGGAGACCCAGTACTTC. Translated, it gives CASSYSTSGPETQYF.

Comment on this clonotype: This may be a read error, as it is one base from a much larger clone. The rearrangement links TRBV10-3 to TRBJ2-5, with unresolved D. CDR1 is ENHRY and CDR2 is SYGVKD in the germline V gene. The CDR3 extends over 13 amino acids. With 6 bases removed from V and 5 bases from J, the gap between germline ends came to 13 bases. In DNA, the CDR3 is TGTGCCATCAGGGGGATTGCTGGGGAGACCCAGTACTTC. It translates to CAIRGIAGETQYF.

This rearrangement joins TRBV6-1 to TRBJ2-7, with 8 nucleotides matching TRBD2. The CDR3 sequence is 14 residues long. Losses at the gene ends were 10 bases for V and 7 bases for J; bases not matched to a gene: 15. The germline gives CDR1 MNHNS, CDR2 SASEGT. DNA for the CDR3: TGTGCCACCATGAAGCGGGAGAACACCGGGGAGCAGTACTTC. Its protein product is CATMKRENTGEQYF.

This clonotype has ten or more counts. The chain has TRBV9 and TRBJ1-3; D is uncertain. V was shortened by 3 bases and J by 0 bases, with 7 bases between the two germline ends. The CDR3 runs to 14 residues. Looked up from germline, CDR1 is SGDLS and CDR2 is YYNGEE. The CDR3 sequence: CASSGGYSGNTIYF. In nucleotides, the CDR3 is TGTGCCAGCAGCGGAGGGTACTCTGGAAACACCATATATTTT.

This clonotype was observed a few times. The chain carries TRBV7-3 and TRBJ2-7, with a possible D match to TRBD2 (6 bases). CDR3 length: 15 amino acids. Deletions cut 5 bases from V and 5 bases from J, with 19 bases between. Germline V gene sequence: CDR1 SGHTA, CDR2 FQGTGA. CDR3 sequence: CASSQEGHGGNEQYF. For the CDR3, the DNA is TGTGCCAGCAGCCAGGAAGGACACGGAGGGAACGAGCAGTACTTC.

V and J are TRBV7-9 and TRBJ1-4; maybe TRBD1 (5 bases). This CDR3 region has 15 residues. CDR1 is SEHNR, CDR2 FQNEAQ, per germline (reference sequence). The V and J ends lost 6 bases and 4 bases respectively, with 15 bases between them. The CDR3 nucleotides are TGTGCCAGCAGTACCCAGGGCACGCTTAATGAAAAACTGTTTTTT. It encodes CASSTQGTLNEKLFF.

The sample holds many counts of this clonotype. This rearrangement joins TRBV15 to TRBJ2-5; D is tentatively TRBD1 or TRBD2 (5 bases each). The CDR3 contains 14 residues. Germline CDR1 and CDR2: LNHNV and YYDKDF (reference sequence). Trimming cost V 1 base and J 4 bases, with 10 bases left between them. The CDR3 here is CATSRVGAGETQYF. CDR3 DNA: TGTGCCACCAGCAGAGTTGGGGCGGGAGAGACCCAGTACTTC.

This clonotype appeared a few times. The chain employs TRBV9 and TRBJ1-2; TRBD1 agrees at 7 bases. This CDR3 has 14 residues. Trimming removed 4 bases from V and 5 bases from J; junction bases left unmatched: 8. Germline V gene lookup returns CDR1 SGDLS and CDR2 YYNGEE. CDR3 residues: CASSPGQDRYGYTF. For the CDR3, the DNA is TGTGCCAGCAGCCCCGGACAGGACCGATATGGCTACACCTTC.

This clonotype was seen a handful of times. The chain employs TRBV10-3 and TRBJ1-2; no firm D call. V was pared by 0 bases and J by 6 bases, with 17 bases between. Per the germline V gene, CDR1 is ENHRY and CDR2 is SYGVKD. The CDR3 has 16 residues. The CDR3 DNA sequence: TGTGCCATCAGTGAGTCGAATATAAATCGGGCTGATGGCTACACCTTC. Translation gives CAISESNINRADGYTF.

The chain is built from TRBV6-5 and TRBJ1-6; no definite D call. This CDR3 is built from 13 residues. CDR1 is MNHEY and CDR2 is SVGAGI in the germline V gene. V was clipped by 5 bases and J by 9 bases, with 11 bases between them. The CDR3 region is CASSPILGSPLHF. The CDR3 DNA reads TGTGCCAGCAGTCCAATTCTTGGTTCACCCCTCCACTTT.

This clonotype came up a few times. This chain uses TRBV24-1 with TRBJ1-5, with 7 bases matching TRBD1. The ends lost 7 bases at V and 2 bases at J; junction bases unmatched: 7. The CDR3 runs 15 residues. CDR1 is KGHDR, CDR2 SFDVKD, per germline. The CDR3 DNA reads TGTGCCACCAGCGCAACAGGGGCCCGCAATCAGCCCCAGCATTTT. This translates into CATSATGARNQPQHF.

The V and J genes are TRBV7-8 and TRBJ1-3, with 7 bases that match TRBD1. Trimming took 11 bases from V and 4 from J; bases not matched to a gene: 8. The CDR3 loop spans 13 amino acids. Germline V gives CDR1 SGHVS, CDR2 FQNEAQ. The CDR3 coding sequence is TGTGCCTGGAGCCCGGACAGGGGAAACACCATATATTTT. This translates into CAWSPDRGNTIYF.

In its sample, this clonotype was seen many times. The chain combines TRBV10-3 with TRBJ2-5, with 10 positions matching TRBD1. This CDR3 region has 14 residues. The germline CDR1 and CDR2 sequences are ENHRY and SYGVKD. V trimming: 5 bases; J trimming: 4 bases; junction bases outside the gene matches: 4. The CDR3 DNA reads TGTGCCATCAGTCTGACAGGGGGCGGAGAGACCCAGTACTTC. Amino acids: CAISLTGGGETQYF.

On this clonotype itself: This sequence may be a read error, since a much larger clone differs from it by one base. The V and J genes are TRBV7-9 and TRBJ1-2; D might be TRBD1 (5 bases). CDR3 length equals 14 residues. Trimming took 7 bases from V and 4 from J, leaving 16 bases between them. Germline V gene lookup returns CDR1 SEHNR and CDR2 FQNEAQ (reference sequence). CDR3 DNA: TGTGCCAGCATCCCTAGCGGGGGGGGCTATGGCTACACCTTC. As protein: CASIPSGGGYGYTF.

This clonotype appeared a few times. This chain links TRBV13 with TRBJ1-2; 7 bases line up with TRBD1. J lost 4 bases, V lost 4 bases, and 6 bases had no gene match. This CDR3 spans 14 amino acids. Germline CDR1 PRHDT, CDR2 FYEKMQ (reference sequence). In nucleotides, the CDR3 is TGTGCCAGCAGCTGGGCGGGACAGCTCTATGGCTACACCTTC. Its protein product is CASSWAGQLYGYTF.

J is TRBJ2-7 and V is TRBV4-1, with 8 bases aligning to TRBD2. Germline CDR1 and CDR2: MGHRA and YSYEKL. This CDR3 region has 15 residues. V trimming: 1 base; J trimming: 3 bases; junction bases outside the gene matches: 5. DNA of the CDR3: TGCGCCAGCAGCCAAGTGTTTAGCGGGGACTACGAGCAGTACTTC. The encoded protein is CASSQVFSGDYEQYF.

The chain recombines TRBV6-5 with TRBJ1-5; D not resolved. CDR1 MNHEY and CDR2 SVGAGI come from the germline V gene. V shed 0 bases and J shed 6 bases, with 6 bases lying between them. The CDR3 totals 13 residues. CDR3 amino acids: CASSYSTTQPQHF. CDR3 coding DNA: TGTGCCAGCAGTTACTCGACGACTCAGCCCCAGCATTTT.